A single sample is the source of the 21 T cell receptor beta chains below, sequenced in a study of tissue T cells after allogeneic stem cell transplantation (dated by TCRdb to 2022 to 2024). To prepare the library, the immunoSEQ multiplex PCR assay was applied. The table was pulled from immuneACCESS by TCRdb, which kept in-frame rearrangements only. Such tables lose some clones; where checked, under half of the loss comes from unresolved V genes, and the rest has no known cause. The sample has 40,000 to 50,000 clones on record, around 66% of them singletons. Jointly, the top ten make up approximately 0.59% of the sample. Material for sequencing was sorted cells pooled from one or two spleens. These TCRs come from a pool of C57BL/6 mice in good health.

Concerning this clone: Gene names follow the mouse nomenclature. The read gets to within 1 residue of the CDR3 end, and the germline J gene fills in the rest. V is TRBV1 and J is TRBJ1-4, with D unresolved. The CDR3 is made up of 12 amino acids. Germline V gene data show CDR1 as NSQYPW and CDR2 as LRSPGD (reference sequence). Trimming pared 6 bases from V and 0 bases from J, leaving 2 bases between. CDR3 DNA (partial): TGCACCTGCAGGGTTTCCAACGAAAGATTATTT. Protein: CTCRVSNERLF. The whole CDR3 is CTCRVSNERLFF.

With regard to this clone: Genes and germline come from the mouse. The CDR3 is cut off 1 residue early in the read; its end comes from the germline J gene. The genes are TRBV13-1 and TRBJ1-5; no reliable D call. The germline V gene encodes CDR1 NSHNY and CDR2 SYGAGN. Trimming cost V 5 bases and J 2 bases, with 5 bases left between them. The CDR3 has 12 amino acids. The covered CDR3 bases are TGTGCCAGCAGCGGGGACAACCAGGCTCCGCTT. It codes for CASSGDNQAPL. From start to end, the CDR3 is CASSGDNQAPLF.

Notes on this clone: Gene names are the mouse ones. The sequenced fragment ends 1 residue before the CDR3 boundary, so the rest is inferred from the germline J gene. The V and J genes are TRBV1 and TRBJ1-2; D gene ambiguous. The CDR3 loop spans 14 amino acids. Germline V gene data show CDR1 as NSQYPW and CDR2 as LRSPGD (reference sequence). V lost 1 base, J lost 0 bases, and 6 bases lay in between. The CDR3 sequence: CTCSAVATNSDYTF. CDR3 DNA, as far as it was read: TGCACCTGCAGTGCAGTGGCAACAAACTCCGACTACACC.

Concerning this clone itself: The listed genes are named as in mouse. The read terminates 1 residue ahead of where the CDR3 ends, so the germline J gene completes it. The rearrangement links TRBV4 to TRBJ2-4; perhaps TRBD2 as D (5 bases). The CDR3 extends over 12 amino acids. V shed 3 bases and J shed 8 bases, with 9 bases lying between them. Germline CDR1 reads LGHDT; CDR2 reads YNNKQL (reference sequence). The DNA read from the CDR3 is TGTGCCAGCAGCTATGGGGTGGGCACCTTGTAC. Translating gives CASSYGVGTLY. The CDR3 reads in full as CASSYGVGTLYF.

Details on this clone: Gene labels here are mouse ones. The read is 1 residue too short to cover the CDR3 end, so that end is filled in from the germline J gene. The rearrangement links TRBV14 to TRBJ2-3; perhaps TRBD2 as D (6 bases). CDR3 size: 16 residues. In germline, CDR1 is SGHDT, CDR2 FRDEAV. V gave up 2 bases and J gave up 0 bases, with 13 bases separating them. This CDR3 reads CASSLGWGLSAETLYF. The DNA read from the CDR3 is TGTGCCAGCAGTTTGGGCTGGGGTCTTAGTGCAGAAACGCTGTAT.

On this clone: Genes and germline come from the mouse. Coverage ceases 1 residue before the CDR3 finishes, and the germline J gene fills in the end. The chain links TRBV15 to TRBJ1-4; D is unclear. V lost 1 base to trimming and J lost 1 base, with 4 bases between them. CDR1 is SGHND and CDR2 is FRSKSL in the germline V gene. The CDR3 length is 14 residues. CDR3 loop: CASSLGTSNERLFF. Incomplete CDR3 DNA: TGTGCCAGCAGTTTAGGCACTTCCAACGAAAGATTATTT.

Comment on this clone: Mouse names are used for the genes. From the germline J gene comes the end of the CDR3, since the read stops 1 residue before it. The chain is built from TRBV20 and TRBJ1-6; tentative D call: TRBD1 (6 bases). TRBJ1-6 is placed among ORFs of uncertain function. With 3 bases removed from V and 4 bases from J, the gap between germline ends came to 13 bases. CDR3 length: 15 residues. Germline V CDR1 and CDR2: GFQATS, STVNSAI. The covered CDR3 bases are TGTGGTGCTAGCCCGGGACAAACATATAATTCGCCCCTCTAC. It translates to CGASPGQTYNSPLY. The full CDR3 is CGASPGQTYNSPLYF.

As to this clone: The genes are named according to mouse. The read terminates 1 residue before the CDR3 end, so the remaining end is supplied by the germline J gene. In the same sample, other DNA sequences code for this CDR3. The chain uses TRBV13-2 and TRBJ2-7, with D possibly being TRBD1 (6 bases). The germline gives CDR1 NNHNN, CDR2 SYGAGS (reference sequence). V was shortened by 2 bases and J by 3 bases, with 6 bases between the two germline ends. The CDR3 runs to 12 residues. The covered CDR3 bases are TGTGCCAGCGGTGAGACAGGCTATGAACAGTAC. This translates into CASGETGYEQY. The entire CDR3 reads CASGETGYEQYF.

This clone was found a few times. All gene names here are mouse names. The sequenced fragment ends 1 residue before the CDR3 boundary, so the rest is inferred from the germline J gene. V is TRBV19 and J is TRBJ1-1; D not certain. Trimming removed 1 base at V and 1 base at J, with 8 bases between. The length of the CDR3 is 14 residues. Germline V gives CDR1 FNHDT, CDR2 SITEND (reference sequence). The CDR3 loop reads CASSIRFSNTEVFF. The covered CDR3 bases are TGTGCCAGCAGTATACGGTTCTCGAACACAGAAGTCTTC.

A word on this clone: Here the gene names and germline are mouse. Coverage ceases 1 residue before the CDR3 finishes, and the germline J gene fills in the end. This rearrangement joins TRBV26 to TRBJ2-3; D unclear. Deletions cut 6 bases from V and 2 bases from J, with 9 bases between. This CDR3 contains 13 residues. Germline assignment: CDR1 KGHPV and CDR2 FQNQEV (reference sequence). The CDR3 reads CASSRRDAETLYF. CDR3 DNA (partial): TGTGCCAGCAGCCGACGGGATGCAGAAACGCTGTAT. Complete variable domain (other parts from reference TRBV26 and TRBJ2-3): NSKVIQTPRYLVKGQGQKAKMRCIPEKGHPVVFWYQQNKNNEFKFLINFQNQEVLQQIDMTEKRFSAECPSNSPCSLEIQSSEAGDSALYLCASSRRDAETLYFGSGTRLTVL.

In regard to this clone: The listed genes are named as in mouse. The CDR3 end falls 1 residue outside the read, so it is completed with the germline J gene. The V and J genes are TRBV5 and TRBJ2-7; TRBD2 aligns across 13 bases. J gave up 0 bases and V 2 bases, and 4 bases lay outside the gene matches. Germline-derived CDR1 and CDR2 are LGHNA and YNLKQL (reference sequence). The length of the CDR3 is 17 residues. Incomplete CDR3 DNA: TGTGCCAGCAGCCAACCGGGACTGGGGGGGAGCTCCTATGAACAGTAC. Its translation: CASSQPGLGGSSYEQY. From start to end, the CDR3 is CASSQPGLGGSSYEQYF.

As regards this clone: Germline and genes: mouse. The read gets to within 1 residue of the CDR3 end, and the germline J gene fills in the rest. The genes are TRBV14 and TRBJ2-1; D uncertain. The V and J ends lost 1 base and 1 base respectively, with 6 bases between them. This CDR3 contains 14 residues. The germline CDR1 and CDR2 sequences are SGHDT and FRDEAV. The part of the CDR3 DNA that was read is TGTGCCAGCAGTTTCATGGACAACTATGCTGAGCAGTTC. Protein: CASSFMDNYAEQF. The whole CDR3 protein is CASSFMDNYAEQFF.

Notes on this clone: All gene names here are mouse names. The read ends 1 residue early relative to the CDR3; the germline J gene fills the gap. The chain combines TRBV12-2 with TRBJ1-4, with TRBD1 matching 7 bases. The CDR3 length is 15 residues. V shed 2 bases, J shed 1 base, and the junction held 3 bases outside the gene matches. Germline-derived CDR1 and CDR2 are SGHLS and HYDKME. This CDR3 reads CASSPGQPSNERLFF. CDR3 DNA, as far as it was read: TGTGCCAGCTCTCCGGGACAGCCTTCCAACGAAAGATTATTT.

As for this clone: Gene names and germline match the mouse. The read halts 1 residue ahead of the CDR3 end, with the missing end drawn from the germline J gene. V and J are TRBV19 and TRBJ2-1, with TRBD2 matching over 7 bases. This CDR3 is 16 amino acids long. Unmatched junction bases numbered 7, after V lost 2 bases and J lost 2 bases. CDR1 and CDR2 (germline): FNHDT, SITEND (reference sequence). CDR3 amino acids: CASSMTGGTHYAEQFF. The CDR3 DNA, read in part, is TGTGCCAGCAGTATGACGGGGGGGACGCACTATGCTGAGCAGTTC.

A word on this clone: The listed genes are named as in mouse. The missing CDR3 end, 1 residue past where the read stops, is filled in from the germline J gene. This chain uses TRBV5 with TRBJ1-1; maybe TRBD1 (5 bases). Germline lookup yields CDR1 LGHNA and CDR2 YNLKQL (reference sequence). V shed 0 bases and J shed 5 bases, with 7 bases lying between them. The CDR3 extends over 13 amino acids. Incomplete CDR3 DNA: TGTGCCAGCAGCCAAGAAGGACAAACAGAAGTCTTC. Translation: CASSQEGQTEVF. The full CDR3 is CASSQEGQTEVFF.

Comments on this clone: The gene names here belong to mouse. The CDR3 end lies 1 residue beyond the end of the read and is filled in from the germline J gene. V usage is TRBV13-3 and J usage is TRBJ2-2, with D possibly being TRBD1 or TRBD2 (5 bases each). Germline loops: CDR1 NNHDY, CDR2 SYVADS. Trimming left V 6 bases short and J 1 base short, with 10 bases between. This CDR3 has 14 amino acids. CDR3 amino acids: CASMVGRNTGQLYF. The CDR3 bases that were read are TGTGCCAGCATGGTGGGGCGAAACACCGGGCAGCTCTAC.

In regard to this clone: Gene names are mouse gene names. The CDR3 protein is CASSSDWGVSAETLYF. The DNA read from the CDR3 is TGTGCCAGCAGCTCCGACTGGGGGGTTAGTGCAGAAACGCTGTAT. The chain combines TRBV4 with TRBJ2-3; 10 bases align to TRBD2. With the read ending 1 residue before the CDR3 end, the germline J gene is used to fill in that end. Germline assignment: CDR1 LGHDT and CDR2 YNNKQL (reference sequence). This CDR3 comprises 16 residues. Germline trimming cut 4 bases from V and 0 bases from J; bases unmatched to any gene: 4.

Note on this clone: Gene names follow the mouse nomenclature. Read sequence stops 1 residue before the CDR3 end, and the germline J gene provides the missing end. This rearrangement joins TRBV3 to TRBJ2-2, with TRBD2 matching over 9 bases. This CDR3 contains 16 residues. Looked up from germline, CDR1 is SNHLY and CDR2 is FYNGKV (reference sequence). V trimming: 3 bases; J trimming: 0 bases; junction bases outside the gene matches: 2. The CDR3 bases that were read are TGTGCCAGCAGCTTTTACTGGGGGGCAAACACCGGGCAGCTCTAC. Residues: CASSFYWGANTGQLY. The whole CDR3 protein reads CASSFYWGANTGQLYF.

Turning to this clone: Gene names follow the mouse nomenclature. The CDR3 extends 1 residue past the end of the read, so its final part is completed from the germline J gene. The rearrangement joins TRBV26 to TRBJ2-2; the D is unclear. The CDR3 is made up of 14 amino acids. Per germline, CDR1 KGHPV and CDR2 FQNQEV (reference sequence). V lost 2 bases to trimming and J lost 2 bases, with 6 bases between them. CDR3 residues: CASSLEHNTGQLYF. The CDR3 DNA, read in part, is TGTGCCAGCAGTCTGGAGCATAACACCGGGCAGCTCTAC.

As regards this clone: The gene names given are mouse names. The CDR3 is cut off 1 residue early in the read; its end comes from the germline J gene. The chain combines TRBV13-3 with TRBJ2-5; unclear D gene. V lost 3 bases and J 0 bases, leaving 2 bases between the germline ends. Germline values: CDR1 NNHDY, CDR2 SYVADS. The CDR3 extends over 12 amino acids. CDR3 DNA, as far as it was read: TGTGCCAGCAGTGTTAACCAAGACACCCAGTAC. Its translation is CASSVNQDTQY. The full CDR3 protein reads CASSVNQDTQYF.

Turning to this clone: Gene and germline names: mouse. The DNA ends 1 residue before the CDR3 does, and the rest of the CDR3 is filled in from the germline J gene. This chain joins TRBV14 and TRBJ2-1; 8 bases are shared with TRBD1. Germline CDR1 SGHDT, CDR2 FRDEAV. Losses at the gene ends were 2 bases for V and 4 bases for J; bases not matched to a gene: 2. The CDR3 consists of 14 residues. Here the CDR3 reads CASSLRTGYAEQFF. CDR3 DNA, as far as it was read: TGTGCCAGCAGTTTGAGGACAGGGTATGCTGAGCAGTTC.